This TCR beta chain was identified in a study of T cell clonotyping in hematopoietic cell transplantation. Study conclusions and caveats: Graft donor and pretransplant recipient Inverse Simpson Index values predicted broader posttransplant TCR diversity. Recipient TCR diversity dropped after transplant; expanded clonotypes rose from day 30 to 180. At the given depth, recipient repertoires were over 95% de novo clonotypes.

The CDR3 runs 15 residues. The ends were cut back, 0 bases at V and 1 base at J, with 9 bases in the middle. Germline V gene sequence: CDR1 MNHNS, CDR2 SASEGT. Worth noting for this clone: Antigen specificity is unknown. Different DNA sequences within this sample yield the same CDR3.

Using immunoSEQ multiplex PCR, the repertoire was profiled, and TCRdb retains in-frame clones only, with some absent. The repertoire consists of nearly 70,000 clones, with about 93% occurring once and the leading ten covering approximately 1.5%. The chain employs TRBV6-1 and TRBJ1-1; D gene uncertain. The sequenced sample was peripheral blood mononuclear cells. The TCR was taken from a man aged 45-65 years in good health. Some clones in this sample may be carry-over from other donors' samples. This CDR3 reads CASSEAPVGNTEAFF. The CDR3 bases are TGTGCCAGCAGTGAAGCCCCCGTTGGGAACACTGAAGCTTTCTTT.